Reported below is one T cell receptor (beta chain). The target of this receptor is not known. No qualities accompany the bases; no much larger clone lies one base away. From cysteine to phenylalanine, the CDR3 is 14 amino acids long. The kept DNA is CDR3 alone, 42 bases in frame from the first base. CDR1 and CDR2 are read off the germline V gene as SGHTA and FQGNSA. Cut back by 4 bases and 0 bases, the V and J ends lie 9 bases apart. The entire amount of isolated RNA was reverse transcribed using the High Capacity cDNA Reverse Transcription Kit, so the sequenced TCRB transcripts were expressed ones. Deep immunoSEQ sequencing was applied to naive, central memory and regulatory T cell samples, giving an average of roughly 3.5 million total reads per sample. Sorted cells were lysed in RLT buffer, and RNA was extracted using DNase-treated RNeasy Micro or Mini kits according to cell number. Each cell subset was processed separately to prevent cross-contamination, with patient and healthy donor samples processed together. The immunoSEQ multiplex PCR was used to amplify TCRB sequences from cDNA, generating 87-bp fragments that spanned the CDR3 region. Amplicons were sequenced on the Illumina HiSeq platform. Processing in the source paper ran as follows. Synthetic template baselines were used to correct PCR bias computationally, reads within Hamming distance 2 were collapsed together, and singletons that could not be merged were discarded. Reads were aligned against IMGT so that V, D and J genes, CDR3 length and insertions or deletions at six rearrangement sites could be assigned. Within each subset, clonotype counts were normalized to the number of sorted cells before true diversity and Gini coefficients were calculated with the tcR R package. The overlap coefficient, calculated on TCRB nucleotide sequences, was used to measure repertoire sharing. What TCRdb holds here is the immuneACCESS table cut down to in-frame rearrangements. Part of the clones is not present; checked against another copy, under half of the missing clones reflect an unresolved V gene, and the others are unexplained. That table is the source of V, J and clone size, and D and trimming were worked out from the DNA. Within this sample are some 200,000 clones, with roughly 11% of them counted one time only. The ten most abundant clones make up 1% to 1.5% of the sample.

This entry is derived from a study of beta chain features in type 1 diabetes (dated 2018 in TCRdb). Context from the whole study: Mean age, gender distribution, total cell number and subset yield did not differ between patients and healthy donors. A total of roughly 98,000,000 sorted cells were examined across all samples, and RNA yield correlated strongly with the number of cells per subset. Regulatory and stem cell-like memory subsets were isolated from only 8 patients and about eight healthy donors, whereas naive and central memory subsets came from all 28 donors. The study compared TCRB repertoires of sorted circulating CD4+ T cell subsets between recently diagnosed type 1 diabetes patients and matched healthy donors.

Here is what the overall study found, with its caveats: Naive, central memory and regulatory TCRB repertoires appeared more similar among patients than among healthy donors. PCR might favor shorter templates, but patient and control samples were amplified and corrected together, so any skew would affect both groups equally. A moderate but significant shortening of TCRB CDR3 length was observed in type 1 diabetes patients in all four CD4+ subsets. Sequencing cDNA rather than genomic DNA could over-represent highly expressing activated cells, although activation and CD3 levels did not differ between groups. Fewer insertions and more nucleotide deletions at VDJ recombination sites were observed in patients with type 1 diabetes, implying thymic rearrangement abnormalities. Because the HLA sub-analyses included only small numbers of individuals, any influence of HLA type on TCRB rearrangement was left unresolved.

A single peripheral blood draw of about 116 mL on average was collected from each donor into heparinised tubes. Using a panel that included CD45RO, CCR7, CD25, CD127, CD95 and CD27, naive, central memory, regulatory and stem cell-like memory CD4+ T cells were sorted on a BD FACSAria II. Every sorted population had a purity above 95%. Right away, PBMCs were isolated by Lymphoprep density gradient centrifugation and were stained directly, with no culture step. Samples were stained and sorted in pairs, with one healthy donor and one patient per experiment, so that batch effects were minimized. This TCR derives from a man between 18 and 29 years old in good health. The V gene is TRBV7-2 and the J gene is TRBJ2-5, with a tentative D call of TRBD1 or TRBD2, each matching 5 bases. The specimen was central memory CD4+ T cells from blood. The nucleotides are TGTGCCAGCAGCTCCGGGACGTACCAAGAGACCCAGTACTTC. Translated, it reads CASSSGTYQETQYF. Beyond the CDR3, the reference TRBV7-2 and TRBJ2-5 genes provide the residues; the full variable domain reads: GAGVSQSPSNKVTEKGKDVELRCDPISGHTALYWYRQSLGQGLEFLIYFQGNSAPDKSGLPSDRFSAERTGGSVSTLTIQRTQQEDSAVYLCASSSGTYQETQYFGPGTRLLVL.